The clone carrying this TCR beta chain has at least ten counts. Germline is not matched at one junction end, which may reflect a read error. The data derive from a study of neurological immune-mediated disorders. Looked up from germline, CDR1 is SGHTA and CDR2 is FQGNSA. This CDR3 has 12 residues. In TCRdb, the 5' RACE reads were re-called with MiXCR into one record per CDR3 protein. Altogether around 79,000 distinct CDR3 sequences are present, 13% to 15% being singletons, with the ten largest covering roughly 6.8%. This receptor was taken from a woman between 45 and 60 years old in good health. Sequenced sample: PBMCs. V is TRBV7-2 and J is TRBJ2-1, with D tentatively TRBD1 (6 bases). The CDR3 is CASSSQGLVFGF. For the CDR3, the DNA is TGTGCCAGCAGCTCCCAGGGGCTGGTCTTTGGTTTC.